This T cell receptor (beta chain) was profiled in a study of T cell responses to AZD1222 COVID-19 vaccine. The CDR3 consists of 15 residues. Germline loops: CDR1 MNHEY, CDR2 SVGAGI. Trimming took 4 bases from V and 3 from J; bases not matched to a gene: 8. Regarding the study as a whole: The study reported that nearly half of spike-specific TCRs target unmutated variant regions.

On this clone: The antigen is unknown.

Only in-frame clones appear in the TCRdb table, and some are missing; sequencing was by immunoSEQ multiplex PCR. The table lists 140,000 to 150,000 clones, 75% to 90% of them singletons. This rearrangement joins TRBV6-5 to TRBJ1-1; 7 bases fit TRBD1. The receptor comes from an adult in good health. The sequences come from peripheral blood, collected on day 0 of AZD1222 vaccination. The CDR3, as DNA: TGTGCCAGCAGTTCGACAGGGTTTCGGGACACTGAAGCTTTCTTT. The encoded protein is CASSSTGFRDTEAFF.